Sequencing of this TCR beta chain was carried out in a study of technical replicates of blood from a few donors. Profiling relied on immunoSEQ multiplex PCR, and the TCRdb table lists in-frame clones only, not all of them. The profile covers tens of thousands of clones, with 80% to 95% appearing a single time and around 4% taken by the ten largest. V dropped 1 base and J dropped 4; count of bases not matched to a gene: 3. Per germline, CDR1 MGHRA and CDR2 YSYEKL. The CDR3 runs to 16 residues. The sequence came from a human donor in good health. Some clones in this sample may be carry-over from other donors' samples. The chain has TRBV4-1 and TRBJ2-2; TRBD1 matches 10 bases. The specimen sequenced was PBMCs. As DNA, the CDR3 is TGCGCCAGCAGCCAAGGACAGGGGGCCGGCACCGGGGAGCTGTTTTTT. It specifies CASSQGQGAGTGELFF.